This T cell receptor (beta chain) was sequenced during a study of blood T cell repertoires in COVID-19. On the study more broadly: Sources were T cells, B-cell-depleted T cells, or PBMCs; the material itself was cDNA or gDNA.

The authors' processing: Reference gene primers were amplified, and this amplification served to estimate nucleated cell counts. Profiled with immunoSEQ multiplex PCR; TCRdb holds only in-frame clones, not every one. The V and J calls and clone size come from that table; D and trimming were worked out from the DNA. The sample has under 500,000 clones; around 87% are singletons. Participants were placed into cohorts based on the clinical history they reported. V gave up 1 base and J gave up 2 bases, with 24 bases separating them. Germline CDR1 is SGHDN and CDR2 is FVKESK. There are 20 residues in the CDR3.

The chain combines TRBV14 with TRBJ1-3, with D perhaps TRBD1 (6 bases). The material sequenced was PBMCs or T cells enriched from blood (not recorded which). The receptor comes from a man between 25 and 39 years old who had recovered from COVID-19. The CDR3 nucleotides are TGTGCCAGCAGCCAAGCCCCGGGACACCTACTCAGTAGAACTGGAAACACCATATATTTT. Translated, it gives CASSQAPGHLLSRTGNTIYF. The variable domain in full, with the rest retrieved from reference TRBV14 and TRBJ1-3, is EAGVTQFPSHSVIEKGQTVTLRCDPISGHDNLYWYRRVMGKEIKFLLHFVKESKQDESGMPNNRFLAERTGGTYSTLKVQPAELEDSGVYFCASSQAPGHLLSRTGNTIYFGEGSWLTVV.